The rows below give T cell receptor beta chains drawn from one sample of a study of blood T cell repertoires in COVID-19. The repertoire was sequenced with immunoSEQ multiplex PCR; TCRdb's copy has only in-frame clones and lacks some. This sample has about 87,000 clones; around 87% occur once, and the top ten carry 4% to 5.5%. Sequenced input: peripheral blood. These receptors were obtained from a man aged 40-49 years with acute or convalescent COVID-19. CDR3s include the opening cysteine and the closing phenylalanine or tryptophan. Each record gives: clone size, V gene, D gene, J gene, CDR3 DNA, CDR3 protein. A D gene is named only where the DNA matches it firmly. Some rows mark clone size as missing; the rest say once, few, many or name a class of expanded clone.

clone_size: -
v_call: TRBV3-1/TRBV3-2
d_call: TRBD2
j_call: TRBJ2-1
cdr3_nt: TGTGCCAGCAGCTACCTTAGCGGGGGGCCGAGCCATGAGCAGTTCTTC
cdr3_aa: CASSYLSGGPSHEQFF

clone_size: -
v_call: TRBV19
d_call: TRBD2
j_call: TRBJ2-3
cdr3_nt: TGTGCCAGTAGTCCGAGCTACGGACTAGCGGGGGGGCTCGGCACAGATACGCAGTATTTT
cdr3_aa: CASSPSYGLAGGLGTDTQYF

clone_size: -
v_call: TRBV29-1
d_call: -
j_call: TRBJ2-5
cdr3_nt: TGCAGCGTTGAACGCCGCGGGCAACAAGAGACCCAGTACTTC
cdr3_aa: CSVERRGQQETQYF

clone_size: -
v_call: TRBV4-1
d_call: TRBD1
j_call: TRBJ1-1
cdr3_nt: TGCGCCAGCAGCCAGCCTTCAACAGGGGGTAACACTGAAGCTTTCTTT
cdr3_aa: CASSQPSTGGNTEAFF

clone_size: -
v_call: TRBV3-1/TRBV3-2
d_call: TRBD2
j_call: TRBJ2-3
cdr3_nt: TGTGCCAGCAGCCAAATTATCGGGGGGGCCTCGAGGACGCAGTATTTT
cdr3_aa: CASSQIIGGASRTQYF

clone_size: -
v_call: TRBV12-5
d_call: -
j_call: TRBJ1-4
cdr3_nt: TGTGCTAGTGGTTTGCTCCCCGGGACTAAAATTGAAAAACTGTTTTTT
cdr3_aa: CASGLLPGTKIEKLFF

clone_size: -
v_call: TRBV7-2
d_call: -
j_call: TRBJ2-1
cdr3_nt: TGTGCCAGCAGCTTAGATGTCGGGGATGAGCAGTTCTTC
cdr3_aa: CASSLDVGDEQFF

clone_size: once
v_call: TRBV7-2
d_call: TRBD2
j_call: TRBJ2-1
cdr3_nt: TGTGCCAGCAGCCGGGGACTAGCGGGAGGGCGTGAGCAGTTCTTC
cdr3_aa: CASSRGLAGGREQFF

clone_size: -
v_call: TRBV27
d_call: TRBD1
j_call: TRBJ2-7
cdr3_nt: TGTGCCAGCAGTTTATCGGCCGGGACAGGGGAAGGCGAGCAGTACTTC
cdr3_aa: CASSLSAGTGEGEQYF

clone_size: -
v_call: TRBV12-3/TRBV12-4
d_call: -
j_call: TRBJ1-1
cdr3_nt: TGTGCCAGCACCCCCGACAGCCCGAGGGCTTTCTTT
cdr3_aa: CASTPDSPRAFF

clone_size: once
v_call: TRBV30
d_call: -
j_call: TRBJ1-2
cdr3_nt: TGTGCCTGGAGTTTACAGGGCAGAGATAACTATGGCTACACCTTC
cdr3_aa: CAWSLQGRDNYGYTF

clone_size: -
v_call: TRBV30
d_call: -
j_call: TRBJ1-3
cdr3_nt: TGTGCCTGGACAGGAATCGGAAACACCATATATTTT
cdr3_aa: CAWTGIGNTIYF

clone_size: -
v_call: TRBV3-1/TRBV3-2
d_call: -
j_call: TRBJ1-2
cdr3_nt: TGTGCCAGCAGCCCTCTAGATACTTATGGCTACACCTTC
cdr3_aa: CASSPLDTYGYTF

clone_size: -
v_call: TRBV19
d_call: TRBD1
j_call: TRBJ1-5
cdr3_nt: TGTGCCAGTAGTAATAGACAGGGCTTTCAGCCCCAGCATTTT
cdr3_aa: CASSNRQGFQPQHF

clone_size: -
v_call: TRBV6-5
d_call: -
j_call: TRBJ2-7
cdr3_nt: TGTGCCAGTGGGACAAGCGGAGCGCGGGAGCAGTACTTC
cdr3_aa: CASGTSGAREQYF

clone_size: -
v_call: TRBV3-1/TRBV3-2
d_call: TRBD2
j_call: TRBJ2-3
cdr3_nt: TGTGCCAGCAGCCAAGACCCGGGGGGGAGTGATACGCAGTATTTT
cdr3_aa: CASSQDPGGSDTQYF

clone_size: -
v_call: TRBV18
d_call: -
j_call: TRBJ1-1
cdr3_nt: TGTGCCAGCTCACGCGGCAGGGGACGCGACACTGAAGCTTTCTTT
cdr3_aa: CASSRGRGRDTEAFF

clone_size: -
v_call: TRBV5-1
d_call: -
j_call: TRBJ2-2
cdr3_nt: TGCGCCAGCAGCATTAGCGGACTAAACACCGGGGAGCTGTTTTTT
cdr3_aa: CASSISGLNTGELFF

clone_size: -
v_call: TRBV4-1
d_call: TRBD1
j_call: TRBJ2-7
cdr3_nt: TGCGCCAGCAGCCAAGACCCCGGGACAGGGACTTACGAGCAGTACTTC
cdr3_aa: CASSQDPGTGTYEQYF